The rows below give T cell receptor beta chains drawn from one sample of a study of blood T cell repertoires in COVID-19. The table came from immunoSEQ multiplex PCR; TCRdb's copy has only in-frame clones and leaves some out. The sample includes 65,000 to 80,000 clones, more than 75% of them seen just once. The sample taken for sequencing was peripheral blood. The receptors were sampled from a human donor in a cohort sampled during active COVID-19. Both conserved end residues are part of each CDR3.

TRBV14	TRBJ2-2	CASSQEWAMNTGELFF
TRBV5-1	TRBJ2-2	CASSLEGQLTGELFF
TRBV5-5	TRBJ1-5	CASNPGTNINQPQHF
TRBV4-1	TRBJ2-3	CASARGTSGTDTQYF
TRBV25-1	TRBJ2-3	CASSPYRQGIGTDTQYF
TRBV4-2	TRBJ1-1	CASSRVQGADEAFF
TRBV6-6	TRBJ1-3	CASSYGGDRLITIYF
TRBV9	TRBJ2-1	CASSPGTGYNEQFF
TRBV28	TRBJ1-1	CASRPPIGATEAFF
TRBV28	TRBJ2-3	CASSLGLAGRGDTQYF
TRBV19	TRBJ2-1	CASRSWDRGHYNEQFF
TRBV7-2	TRBJ2-5	CASSPSLGIQETQYF
TRBV6-5	TRBJ2-7	CASSYGWASGLYEQYF
TRBV30	TRBJ2-7	CAWGRGSHEQYF
TRBV2	TRBJ2-6	CASLEGTGLIGANVLTF
TRBV18	TRBJ2-2	CASSLGQGRRSNTGELFF
TRBV14	TRBJ1-5	CASSQGGLSNQPQHF
TRBV5-1	TRBJ2-7	CASSFGTNSYEQYF
TRBV5-1	TRBJ2-5	CASARDRAQETQYF
TRBV27	TRBJ1-2	CASSLSSIGGYTF
TRBV14	TRBJ1-1	CASTQTGGGMNTEAFF
TRBV3-1/TRBV3-2	TRBJ1-2	CASSRRGYGYTF
TRBV18	TRBJ1-1	CASSPRTGANTEAFF
TRBV11-2	TRBJ2-1	CASSPGFSYNEQFF
TRBV7-2	TRBJ2-7	CASSPGPGRPNYEQYF
TRBV4-1	TRBJ1-1	CASSQDLEGANEAFF
TRBV7-2	TRBJ1-2	CASSPPGTVLYGYTF
TRBV19	TRBJ2-2	CASSLSRNTGELFF
TRBV6-1	TRBJ1-5	CASSETRVNQPQHF
TRBV7-2	TRBJ2-3	CASSALAGVTDTQYF